The TCR beta chain under discussion was sequenced for a study of cytomegalovirus exposure and HLA in healthy donors. This clone was counted a few times. Its antigen remains unidentified. Amplification used 60 Vbeta primers and 13 Jbeta primers. Sequencing was performed with immunoSEQ multiplex PCR; in TCRdb, only in-frame clones are kept and a portion is missing. The table records some 130,000 clones, 60% to 80% of them present only once. Study-wide points: The investigators catalogued 150 to 200 TCR beta chains as cytomegalovirus-associated.

V lost 1 base and J 4 bases, leaving 13 bases between the germline ends. CDR3 length equals 15 residues. Germline CDR1 is LNHNV and CDR2 is YYDKDF (reference sequence). Sequencing was carried out using PBMCs. V usage is TRBV15 and J usage is TRBJ1-1; a possible D gene is TRBD1 (6 bases). The clonotype comes from a man younger than 45 in good health and CMV-seronegative. The CDR3 loop is CATSRGQDGGTEAFF. The DNA of the CDR3 is TGTGCCACCAGCAGAGGACAGGATGGGGGCACTGAAGCTTTCTTT.